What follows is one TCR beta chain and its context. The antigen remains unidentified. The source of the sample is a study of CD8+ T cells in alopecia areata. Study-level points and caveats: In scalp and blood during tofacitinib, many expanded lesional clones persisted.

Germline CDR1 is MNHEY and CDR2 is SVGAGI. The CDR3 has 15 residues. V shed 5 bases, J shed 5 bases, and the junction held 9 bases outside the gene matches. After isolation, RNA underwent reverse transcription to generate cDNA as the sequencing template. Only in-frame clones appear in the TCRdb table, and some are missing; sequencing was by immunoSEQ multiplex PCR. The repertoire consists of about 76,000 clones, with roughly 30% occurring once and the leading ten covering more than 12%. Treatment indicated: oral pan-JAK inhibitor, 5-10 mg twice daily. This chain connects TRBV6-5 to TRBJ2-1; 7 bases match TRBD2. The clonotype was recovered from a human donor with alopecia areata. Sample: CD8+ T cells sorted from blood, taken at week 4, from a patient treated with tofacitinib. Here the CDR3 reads CASSNGGLIDNEQFF. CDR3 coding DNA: TGTGCCAGCAGTAACGGGGGACTAATCGACAATGAGCAGTTCTTC.